What follows is one TCR beta chain and its context. This clonotype has ten or more counts. No cognate antigen has been identified for it. No much larger clone is present one base from it, and per-base qualities are unavailable. The CDR3 measures 16 amino acids from cysteine to phenylalanine. Of the read, only the CDR3 DNA is kept; its 48 bases are in frame from base 1. The germline V end is reduced by 4 bases and the J end by 0 bases; junction bases left unmatched: 8. Via the germline V gene (reference sequence), CDR1 is SGHKS and CDR2 YYEKEE. The TCR beta CDR3 regions were amplified from the RNA transcripts. The first round of RT-PCR for the TCR CDR3 was performed with the HTBI primer set and the Qiagen OneStep RT-PCR kit. The libraries were constructed in a second round of multiplex PCR and then size-selected and purified. Paired-end sequencing of the libraries was performed with 100 bp reads on an Illumina HiSeq2000. The source study handled its data this way. SOAPnuke was used to process the raw data, removing reads that contained adapters or uncalled bases, had a mean Phred below 15, or lacked an exact match to the constant primer or identifier. High-quality paired reads were merged with COPE v1.2.5, and unique nucleotide sequences were defined as clonotypes. Clonotypes were aligned to IMGT TRBV, TRBD and TRBJ reference segments using MiTCR v1.1. Only V-J combinations with frequency above 0.0001, covering 99.2% of repertoires, were analysed. The TCS score was defined as the ratio of F50 (clonal expansion) to E x V (chaos), calculated using BLOSUM62-based TCRdist between CDR3 peptides within each V-J. Welch's t-statistics and random forest reduced 514 V-J features to some 14, which were used in a naive Bayes classifier (R e1071). The public reads were reanalyzed by TCRdb: fastp trimming at Q25, MiXCR alignment, in-frame beta chains only. Each CDR3 protein appears once, grouped with its most common genes and DNA. Clone size and V and J calls follow TCRdb, not the original study. This sample lists 500,000 to 750,000 distinct CDR3 sequences; about 14% were detected once. Less than 9% of the sample is taken by the ten largest.

The data were obtained in a study of T cells in Graves' hyperthyroidism and ophthalmopathy (dated by TCRdb to between 2018 and 2020). With respect to the entire study: Peripheral blood samples were taken at initial diagnosis, before any treatment was given. A discovery cohort of 95 to 100 patients, fewer than 50 with Graves' ophthalmopathy and about 58 with stable Graves' hyperthyroidism, was used to find distinguishing TCR V-J signatures. The paper reports TCR Vbeta CDR3 sequencing of 130 to 150 peripheral blood samples: approximately 41 ophthalmopathy, 75 to 80 hyperthyroidism and about 17 progressor patients. The study also compared thyroid tissue and blood T-cell repertoires from five or six Graves' hyperthyroidism patients. The 100 discovery patients were divided at random into training and test sets in a 7:3 ratio. After sampling, hyperthyroidism patients received methimazole starting at 30 mg daily, and ophthalmopathy patients received high-dose intravenous methylprednisolone. Prospective prediction of ophthalmopathy was tested in an independent validation cohort consisting of fewer than 20 hyperthyroidism patients and some 15 patients who later progressed to ophthalmopathy.

Moderately to severely active disease, a Clinical Activity Score of at least 3, a NOSPECS grade of at least 4, and a duration under 3 months were present in ophthalmopathy patients. Any patient with an uncontrolled infection, another autoimmune disease, pregnancy or lactation was excluded. Diagnoses were established on the basis of clinical symptoms, serum thyroxine and TRAb, thyroid ultrasound, and orbital computed tomography. PBMCs were separated from roughly 10 ml of fresh peripheral blood using Ficoll-Paque density gradient centrifugation. Trizol reagent was used to extract total RNA, and RNA quality was then checked on an Agilent 2100 Bioanalyzer. General conclusions and limits of the study: Most expanded thyroid clonotypes (frequency above 0.001) were also found in blood, which suggests that blood repertoires may mirror thyroid immune responses. No statistical method was used to set the sample size in advance, and investigators knew the group allocation. Ophthalmopathy was separated from stable hyperthyroidism by a 13 V-J signature model, with approximately 90% sensitivity and about 81% specificity obtained in cross-validation and 80%/75% obtained in testing. During validation, the model predicted progression to ophthalmopathy a median of approximately six months ahead of onset, with 60% to 71% sensitivity and around 72% specificity.

The chain is made from TRBV5-5 and TRBJ2-5; 8 middle bases align to TRBD1. The sequencing input was blood. The TCR was taken from a woman under 30 with Graves' ophthalmopathy. The DNA sequence is as follows: TGTGCCAGCAGCCGTTGGACAGGGACATACCAAGAGACCCAGTACTTC. It specifies CASSRWTGTYQETQYF.